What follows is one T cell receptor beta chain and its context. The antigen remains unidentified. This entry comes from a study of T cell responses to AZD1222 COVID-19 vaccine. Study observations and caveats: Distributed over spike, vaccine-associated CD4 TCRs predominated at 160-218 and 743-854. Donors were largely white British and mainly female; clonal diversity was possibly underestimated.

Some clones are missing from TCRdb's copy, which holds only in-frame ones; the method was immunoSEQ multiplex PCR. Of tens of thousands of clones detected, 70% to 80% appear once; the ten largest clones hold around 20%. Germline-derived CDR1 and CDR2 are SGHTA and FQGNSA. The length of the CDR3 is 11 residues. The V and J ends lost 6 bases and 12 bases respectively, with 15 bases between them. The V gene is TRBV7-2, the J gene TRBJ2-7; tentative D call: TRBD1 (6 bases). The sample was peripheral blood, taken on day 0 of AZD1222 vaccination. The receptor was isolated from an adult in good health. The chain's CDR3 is CASSGGGPLYF. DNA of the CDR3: TGTGCCAGCAGTGGGGGCGGTCCCCTGTACTTC. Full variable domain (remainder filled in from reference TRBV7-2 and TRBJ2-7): GAGVSQSPSNKVTEKGKDVELRCDPISGHTALYWYRQSLGQGLEFLIYFQGNSAPDKSGLPSDRFSAERTGGSVSTLTIQRTQQEDSAVYLCASSGGGPLYFGPGTRLTVT.